The 30 T cell receptor beta chains below come from one sample, sequenced in a study of shared clonotypes between healthy human individuals. Assay: immunoSEQ multiplex PCR; the TCRdb copy retains only in-frame clones and omits some. In the table there are more than 200,000 clones, just over 65% of which are singletons. The sequencing input was memory CD4+ T cells sorted from blood. Subset given: CD45RA-negative fraction. These receptors were obtained from a young man in good health.

The chain carries TRBV23-1 and TRBJ2-7, with 7 bases aligning to TRBD2. Being an ORF, TRBV23-1 has a function that is uncertain. The V gene end was trimmed by 0 bases and the J gene end by 5 bases; junction bases not matched to a gene: 16. This CDR3 is built from 18 residues. This chain's CDR3 is CASSQSRTREGPDHEQYF. CDR3 DNA sequence: TGCGCCAGCAGTCAATCGAGAACAAGGGAGGGGCCCGACCACGAGCAGTACTTC.

The chain combines TRBV7-9 with TRBJ1-2; D call uncertain. Trimming left V 1 base short and J 3 bases short, with 9 bases between. CDR1 and CDR2 (germline): SEHNR, FQNEAQ (reference sequence). CDR3 length equals 14 residues. As DNA, the CDR3 is TGTGCCAGCAGCTTAGACGGGGTTCACTATGGCTACACCTTC. Translating gives CASSLDGVHYGYTF.

The chain is built from TRBV5-5 and TRBJ2-1; no clear D gene. Per the germline V gene, CDR1 is SGHKS and CDR2 is YYEKEE (reference sequence). The CDR3 covers 15 residues. Trimming removed 0 bases at V and 3 bases at J, with 10 bases between. Written as DNA, the CDR3 is TGTGCCAGCAGCTTGGAGTTGCAGGACTACAATGAGCAGTTCTTC. Protein: CASSLELQDYNEQFF.

This clone appeared many times. The chain links TRBV19 to TRBJ2-7, with TRBD2 identical over 7 bases. Germline CDR1 and CDR2: LNHDA and SQIVND (reference sequence). Losses at the gene ends were 3 bases for V and 4 bases for J; bases not matched to a gene: 9. The CDR3 is 15 amino acids. CDR3 sequence: CASSMFGQAGYEQYF. In DNA, the CDR3 is TGTGCCAGTAGTATGTTCGGACAAGCGGGGTACGAGCAGTACTTC.

This clone showed up just a few times. DNA of the CDR3: TGTGCCAGCAGCCCAAGCGGGGGCACAGATACGCAGTATTTT. It encodes CASSPSGGTDTQYF. The chain employs TRBV5-4 and TRBJ2-3; 7 bases align to TRBD2. Germline V gene sequence: CDR1 SGHNT, CDR2 YYREEE (reference sequence). The trim removed 4 bases at V and 1 base at J, leaving 3 bases unmatched. The CDR3 consists of 14 residues.

This clone was seen at least ten times. The junction and the germline gene differ at one end; a read error may be behind it. Other DNA sequences within the sample encode an identical CDR3. J is TRBJ2-1 and V is TRBV7-2; a weak D match, TRBD1 (6 bases). Germline lookup yields CDR1 SGHTA and CDR2 FQGNSA. This CDR3 spans 14 amino acids. The CDR3 region is CASSHQSARGKQFF. In nucleotides, the CDR3 is TGCGCCAGCAGCCATCAATCCGCGAGGGGGAAGCAGTTCTTC.

This clone appeared a few times. This chain joins TRBV7-3 and TRBJ2-1; 8 positions match TRBD1. Germline loops: CDR1 SGHTA, CDR2 FQGTGA. The CDR3 length is 15 residues. The V gene end was trimmed by 4 bases and the J gene end by 1 base; junction bases not matched to a gene: 3. In nucleotides, the CDR3 is TGTGCCAGCAGCTCAGACAGGGGATCCTACAATGAGCAGTTCTTC. It codes for CASSSDRGSYNEQFF.

This clone was seen just once. The V call is TRBV11-2, the J call TRBJ1-2, with D possibly TRBD1 on 6 matching bases. Trimming pared 5 bases from V and 3 bases from J, leaving 10 bases between. Germline CDR1 and CDR2: SGHAT and FQNNGV. CDR3 length equals 13 residues. The CDR3 bases are TGTGCCAGCAGCGTAGGGGGTGACTATGGCTACACCTTC. It yields the protein CASSVGGDYGYTF.

The chain combines TRBV7-2 with TRBJ2-7; D is uncertain. The ends were cut back, 1 base at V and 2 bases at J, with 12 bases in the middle. Germline CDR1 SGHTA, CDR2 FQGNSA. The CDR3 sequence is 15 residues long. CDR3 nucleotide sequence: TGTGCCAGCAGCTTAGGGGGTATTGGGACCTACGAGCAGTACTTC. Translating it yields CASSLGGIGTYEQYF. Full variable domain (missing parts from reference TRBV7-2 and TRBJ2-7): GAGVSQSPSNKVTEKGKDVELRCDPISGHTALYWYRQSLGQGLEFLIYFQGNSAPDKSGLPSDRFSAERTGGSVSTLTIQRTQQEDSAVYLCASSLGGIGTYEQYFGPGTRLTVT.

This clone is a singleton in its sample. The V gene is TRBV29-1, the J gene TRBJ2-7, with 7 bases matching TRBD1. The V gene end was trimmed by 7 bases and the J gene end by 9 bases; junction bases not matched to a gene: 9. The CDR3 is 11 amino acids. Per the germline V gene, CDR1 is SQVTM and CDR2 is ANQGSEA. The CDR3: CSGNTGVGQYF. The CDR3 DNA reads TGCAGCGGGAATACAGGGGTGGGGCAGTACTTC.

The chain recombines TRBV28 with TRBJ2-5; no definite D call. V gave up 6 bases and J gave up 2 bases, with 10 bases separating them. The germline V gene has CDR1 MDHEN and CDR2 SYDVKM. The CDR3 runs to 13 residues. The CDR3 region has the DNA TGTGCCAGCAGCCCCCAACTTCAAGAGACCCAGTACTTC. Its protein is CASSPQLQETQYF. The full variable domain, rest sourced from reference TRBV28 and TRBJ2-5, is DVKVTQSSRYLVKRTGEKVFLECVQDMDHENMFWYRQDPGLGLRLIYFSYDVKMKEKGDIPEGYSVSREKKERFSLILESASTNQTSMYLCASSPQLQETQYFGPGTRLLVL.

The chain is built from TRBV2 and TRBJ2-7; 7 bases agree with TRBD1. With 6 bases clipped from V and 11 bases from J, the junction kept 7 bases outside the gene matches. The germline gives CDR1 SNHLY, CDR2 FYNNEI. This CDR3 is built from 11 residues. For the CDR3, the DNA is TGTGCCAGCAGAGCGGCGCAGGGGGAGTACTTC. Translated, it gives CASRAAQGEYF. The entire variable domain, with the rest obtained from reference TRBV2 and TRBJ2-7, is as follows: EPEVTQTPSHQVTQMGQEVILRCVPISNHLYFYWYRQILGQKVEFLVSFYNNEISEKSEIFDDQFSVERPDGSNFTLKIRSTKLEDSAMYFCASRAAQGEYFGPGTRLTVT.

V and J are TRBV11-2 and TRBJ2-1; no clear D. Trimming stripped 5 bases from V and 4 bases from J, with 18 bases between. The CDR3 runs 16 residues. Looked up from germline, CDR1 is SGHAT and CDR2 is FQNNGV. The CDR3 spells CASSPVKGPRYNEQFF. The CDR3 DNA is TGTGCCAGCAGCCCCGTTAAAGGCCCGCGATACAATGAGCAGTTCTTC.

CDR3 coding DNA: TGTGCCAGCAGCTCTCGCGGGGAAGAGGCAGATACGCAGTATTTT. It translates to CASSSRGEEADTQYF. This chain links TRBV7-3 with TRBJ2-3, with D possibly matching TRBD2 (6 bases). The CDR3 totals 15 residues. CDR1 and CDR2 from the germline V gene are SGHTA and FQGTGA. The V end lost 4 bases, the J end lost 4 bases, and 15 bases lay between the germline ends.

In this sample, this clone turned up a few times. The CDR3 coding sequence is TGTGCCAGCAGCTTAAATGCGGTGAACGAGCAGTACTTC. Translation: CASSLNAVNEQYF. The V call is TRBV11-3, the J call TRBJ2-7; no firm D call. The CDR3 is 13 amino acids. Germline V gene data show CDR1 as SGHNT and CDR2 as YENEEA. V gave up 2 bases and J gave up 5 bases, with 10 bases separating them.

This clone has ten or more counts. The chain joins TRBV19 to TRBJ1-2, with D perhaps matching TRBD1 (6 bases). V was cut by 5 bases and J by 1 base, with 14 bases left in between. Per the germline V gene, CDR1 is LNHDA and CDR2 is SQIVND (reference sequence). The CDR3 spans 15 residues. CDR3 in DNA: TGTGCCAGTAGTTCAGGACAGACATATAACTATGGCTACACCTTC. Translated: CASSSGQTYNYGYTF.

The chain joins TRBV7-9 to TRBJ2-7; 10 bases fit TRBD2. V trimming: 8 bases; J trimming: 3 bases; junction bases outside the gene matches: 10. Germline V gene lookup returns CDR1 SEHNR and CDR2 FQNEAQ (reference sequence). The CDR3 consists of 15 residues. The CDR3 sequence is CASGRLAGGDYEQYF. The CDR3 nucleotides read TGTGCCAGCGGTAGATTAGCGGGAGGCGACTACGAGCAGTACTTC.

V usage is TRBV11-2 and J usage is TRBJ2-5; 9 nucleotides line up with TRBD2. Germline CDR1 is SGHAT and CDR2 is FQNNGV. CDR3 length: 17 amino acids. The trim removed 4 bases at V and 5 bases at J, leaving 14 bases unmatched. The CDR3 DNA reads TGTGCCAGCAGCTCCGCCCTAGGGAGCGGGAGGACTGAGACCCAGTACTTC. Its protein is CASSSALGSGRTETQYF.

This clone was seen just once. CDR3 nucleotides: TGTGCCAGCAGCTCATCCGGAGGGGATAATGAAAAACTGTTTTTT. Translated, it gives CASSSSGGDNEKLFF. The chain couples TRBV7-2 to TRBJ1-4; D possibly corresponds to TRBD1 (5 bases). Trimming stripped 4 bases from V and 4 bases from J, with 13 bases between. From germline, CDR1 is SGHTA and CDR2 FQGNSA. The CDR3 runs to 15 residues.

This chain joins TRBV5-1 and TRBJ2-2, with a possible D match to TRBD1 (5 bases). Germline V gene lookup returns CDR1 SGHRS and CDR2 YFSETQ. The CDR3 has 14 amino acids. Trimming removed 4 bases at V and 6 bases at J, with 13 bases between. CDR3 in DNA: TGCGCCAGCAGCCAGGGTACGGGTTCCGGGGAGCTGTTTTTT. As protein: CASSQGTGSGELFF.

The rearrangement links TRBV5-4 to TRBJ1-3, with D perhaps TRBD1 (5 bases). The V gene's germline CDR1 is SGHNT and CDR2 YYREEE (reference sequence). V lost 3 bases, J lost 4 bases, and 20 bases lay in between. The CDR3 sequence is 17 residues long. The CDR3 reads CASSSRREGRDGNTIYF. DNA of the CDR3: TGTGCCAGCAGCTCAAGACGCGAAGGCAGGGACGGAAACACCATATATTTT. Based on the CDR3 plus reference TRBV5-4 and TRBJ1-3, the full variable domain is ETGVTQSPTHLIKTRGQQVTLRCSSQSGHNTVSWYQQALGQGPQFIFQYYREEENGRGNFPPRFSGLQFPNYSSELNVNALELDDSALYLCASSSRREGRDGNTIYFGEGSWLTVV.

This clone has a count of ten or more. The chain recombines TRBV5-6 with TRBJ2-5; TRBD1 aligns across 7 bases. Per germline, CDR1 SGHDT and CDR2 YYEEEE. Trimming took 5 bases from V and 5 from J; bases not matched to a gene: 6. CDR3 length: 13 residues. The CDR3 sequence is CASRMTGRETQYF. CDR3 nucleotide sequence: TGTGCCAGCAGAATGACAGGGCGGGAGACCCAGTACTTC.

This clone was observed a few times. The CDR3 is CASSPTSSYEQYF. CDR3 sequence (DNA): TGTGCCAGCAGCCCTACTAGTTCCTACGAGCAGTACTTC. The rearrangement joins TRBV9 to TRBJ2-7; the D gene is possibly TRBD2 (5 bases). Trimming left V 4 bases short and J 1 base short, with 9 bases between. CDR3 length: 13 residues. Germline assignment: CDR1 SGDLS and CDR2 YYNGEE. Full variable domain (missing parts from reference TRBV9 and TRBJ2-7): DSGVTQTPKHLITATGQRVTLRCSPRSGDLSVYWYQQSLDQGLQFLIQYYNGEERAKGNILERFSAQQFPDLHSELNLSSLELGDSALYFCASSPTSSYEQYFGPGTRLTVT.

As to this clone: The sample holds other DNA sequences that translate to the same CDR3. This rearrangement joins TRBV18 to TRBJ1-1; the D gene is possibly TRBD1 (6 bases). Trimming took 3 bases from V and 1 from J, leaving 12 bases between them. CDR1 and CDR2 from the germline V gene are KGHSH and LQKENI. The CDR3 loop spans 15 amino acids. CDR3 protein: CASSPSQGPNTEAFF. CDR3 in DNA: TGTGCCAGCTCACCCTCACAGGGCCCGAACACTGAAGCTTTCTTT. The variable domain in full, completed from reference TRBV18 and TRBJ1-1, reads NAGVMQNPRHLVRRRGQEARLRCSPMKGHSHVYWYRQLPEEGLKFMVYLQKENIIDESGMPKERFSAEFPKEGPSILRIQQVVRGDSAAYFCASSPSQGPNTEAFFGQGTRLTVV.

This clone came up a few times. The chain has TRBV7-9 and TRBJ2-1, with no clear D. Per germline, CDR1 SEHNR and CDR2 FQNEAQ (reference sequence). This CDR3 is 10 amino acids long. V was clipped by 8 bases and J by 7 bases, with 6 bases between them. CDR3 DNA: TGTGCCAGCTCCATTAATGAGCAGTTCTTC. This translates into CASSINEQFF. Complete variable domain (other parts from reference TRBV7-9 and TRBJ2-1): DTGVSQNPRHKITKRGQNVTFRCDPISEHNRLYWYRQTLGQGPEFLTYFQNEAQLEKSRLLSDRFSAERPKGSFSTLEIQRTEQGDSAMYLCASSINEQFFGPGTRLTVL.

The chain couples TRBV5-6 to TRBJ2-7; 7 nucleotides line up with TRBD2. This CDR3 comprises 18 residues. Trimming removed 1 base from V and 2 bases from J; junction bases left unmatched: 15. Germline CDR1 reads SGHDT; CDR2 reads YYEEEE. The CDR3 DNA follows: TGTGCCAGCAGCTTGTTCGCGGTACTAGCGCGAGCCACCTACGAGCAGTACTTC. It translates to CASSLFAVLARATYEQYF. The full variable domain, completed using reference TRBV5-6 and TRBJ2-7, is DAGVTQSPTHLIKTRGQQVTLRCSPKSGHDTVSWYQQALGQGPQFIFQYYEEEERQRGNFPDRFSGHQFPNYSSELNVNALLLGDSALYLCASSLFAVLARATYEQYFGPGTRLTVT.

The rearrangement links TRBV18 to TRBJ2-2; 9 bases line up with TRBD1. Germline CDR1 and CDR2: KGHSH and LQKENI. The CDR3 loop spans 15 amino acids. V lost 8 bases to trimming and J lost 6 bases; unmatched junction nucleotides: 10. The CDR3 is CASTLQGAVAGELFF. The CDR3 coding sequence is TGTGCCAGCACCTTACAGGGGGCTGTCGCCGGGGAGCTGTTTTTT.

Concerning this clone: Other nucleotide sequences in the sample specify the same CDR3. The genes are TRBV9 and TRBJ2-2; no clear D gene. Germline V gene lookup returns CDR1 SGDLS and CDR2 YYNGEE. Trimming removed 0 bases from V and 8 bases from J, with 8 bases in between. CDR3 length equals 13 residues. The CDR3 DNA is TGTGCCAGCAGCGTAGCGGTGGCAGGGGAGCTGTTTTTT. Protein sequence: CASSVAVAGELFF. The entire variable domain, with the rest obtained from reference TRBV9 and TRBJ2-2, is as follows: DSGVTQTPKHLITATGQRVTLRCSPRSGDLSVYWYQQSLDQGLQFLIQYYNGEERAKGNILERFSAQQFPDLHSELNLSSLELGDSALYFCASSVAVAGELFFGEGSRLTVL.

The chain is built from TRBV7-9 and TRBJ1-5; TRBD1 is a possible D gene (6 bases). Trimming took off 1 base at V and 9 bases at J, with 10 bases between the two ends. This CDR3 has 13 amino acids. Germline V gene sequence: CDR1 SEHNR, CDR2 FQNEAQ (reference sequence). CDR3: CASSLEQTGPQHF. The CDR3 bases are TGTGCCAGCAGCTTAGAACAGACAGGGCCCCAGCATTTT.

The chain carries TRBV18 and TRBJ1-1, with D hard to call. The germline V gene encodes CDR1 KGHSH and CDR2 LQKENI. The CDR3 loop spans 16 amino acids. V dropped 2 bases and J dropped 1 base, with 14 bases sitting between them. The CDR3 here is CASSPSVGLGNTEAFF. The CDR3 nucleotides are TGTGCCAGCTCACCATCTGTCGGACTAGGGAACACTGAAGCTTTCTTT.